These T cell receptor beta chains were read from a single sample in a study of metastatic and nonmetastatic thyroid tumors. TCRdb re-called clones via MiXCR from the PCR reads. Of tens of thousands of clones listed, about 20% are singletons. Material for sequencing was blood. Source of these receptors: a female donor with papillary thyroid cancer or a benign thyroid nodule (not recorded which). Some clones in this sample may be carry-over from other donors' samples. The CDR3 runs from the conserved cysteine through the conserved F or W. A D gene is named only where the DNA matches it firmly. Part of the rows lack a size; the others show once, few, many or a class for expanded clones.

clone size,D gene,J gene,V gene,CDR3 DNA,CDR3 protein
many,TRBD1,TRBJ1-6,TRBV4-1,TGCGCCAGCAGCCAAACGGGACAGGGGAATTCACCCCTCCACTTT,CASSQTGQGNSPLHF
.,.,TRBJ2-7,TRBV24-1,TGTGCCACCAGTGATTTTAGGAACGAGCAGTACTTC,CATSDFRNEQYF
many,TRBD2,TRBJ2-7,TRBV4-1,TGCGCCAGCAGCCAAGATATACTAGCGGGGAGTAGGAACTACGAGCAGTACTTC,CASSQDILAGSRNYEQYF
medium-sized,.,TRBJ2-2,TRBV20-1,TGCAGTGCTACGAATAGCGCCGGGGAGCTGTTTTTT,CSATNSAGELFF
many,TRBD1,TRBJ2-2,TRBV5-6,TGTGCCAGCAGCGAACTCCGGGACAGGGGCACCGGGGAGCTGTTTTTT,CASSELRDRGTGELFF
many,.,TRBJ2-2,TRBV11-1,TGTGCCAGCACTTCCGGGTACAATTTGGACACCGGGGAGCTGTTTTTT,CASTSGYNLDTGELFF
many,.,TRBJ2-2,TRBV12-5,TGTGCTAGTGGCTCAGGGCTGGCCGGGGAGCTGTTTTTT,CASGSGLAGELFF
many,TRBD2,TRBJ2-2,TRBV7-2,TGTGCCAGCAGCTTAGCGGGACTAGCGGGGGTGAACACCGGGGAGCTGTTTTTT,CASSLAGLAGVNTGELFF
many,.,TRBJ1-1,TRBV7-9,TGTGCCAGCAGCTTAGACGCAGGGAAACACACTGAAGCTTTCTTT,CASSLDAGKHTEAFF
few,TRBD1,TRBJ2-4,TRBV3-1,TGTGCCAGCAGCCCTGCCGGGACAGTAAAAAACATTCAGTACTTC,CASSPAGTVKNIQYF
few,TRBD2,TRBJ2-1,TRBV6-1,TGTGCCAGCAGAGGCGGGGGGGCCGGGGATGAGCAGTTCTTC,CASRGGGAGDEQFF
many,.,TRBJ1-4,TRBV3-1,TGTGCCAGCAGCCCGGGCCGGGAAAAACTGTTTTTT,CASSPGREKLFF
many,.,TRBJ2-2,TRBV9,TGTGCCAGCAGCGTAGACGTCGGGGAGCTGTTTTTT,CASSVDVGELFF
few,TRBD2,TRBJ2-2,TRBV27,TGTGCCAGCAGTCCGCCCTCAGGGAGGGTAACCGGGGAGCTGTTTTTT,CASSPPSGRVTGELFF
few,.,TRBJ1-1,TRBV12-3/TRBV12-4,TGTGCCAGCAGTTTTCCAGTTAACACTGAAGCTTTCTTT,CASSFPVNTEAFF
many,TRBD1,TRBJ1-2,TRBV19,TGTGCCAGTAGTATCCCCGGGACAGGGGTAGGCTACACCTTC,CASSIPGTGVGYTF
.,TRBD2,TRBJ2-3,TRBV7-2,TGTGCCAGCAGCTCCCTAGGACTAGCGGATACGCAGTATTTT,CASSSLGLADTQYF
medium-sized,TRBD1,TRBJ1-2,TRBV19,TGTGCCACTCACCGGGACAGGGGATTTGATGGCTACACCTTC,CATHRDRGFDGYTF
.,TRBD1,TRBJ2-5,TRBV6-1,TGTGCCAGCAGTGACGAGGACAGGGAAGAGACCCAGTACTTC,CASSDEDREETQYF
many,.,TRBJ1-1,TRBV13,TGTGCCAGCAGCCCGGGGACAACCACTGAAGCTTTCTTT,CASSPGTTTEAFF
.,.,TRBJ2-3,TRBV6-2/TRBV6-3,TGTGCCAGCAGCCTTAGGAGCGGAGATACGCAGTATTTT,CASSLRSGDTQYF
many,.,TRBJ1-2,TRBV5-1,TGCGCCAGCAGCGACAGCGACTTCTATGGCTACACCTTC,CASSDSDFYGYTF
.,.,TRBJ1-5,TRBV6-1,TGTGCCAGCAGTGAAGCCCGGAGTAATCAGCCCCAGCATTTT,CASSEARSNQPQHF
.,.,TRBJ1-2,TRBV5-4,.,CASSVGGGTVSNYGYIF
few,.,TRBJ1-4,TRBV5-6,TGTGCCAGCAGCCGAAATGAAAAACTGTTTTTT,CASSRNEKLFF
hyperexpanded,TRBD1,TRBJ2-7,TRBV6-1,TGTGCCAGCAGAATGACAGGGGGCGCAGTTGACCACGAGCAGTACTTC,CASRMTGGAVDHEQYF
many,.,TRBJ2-5,TRBV11-3,TGTGCCAGCAGCTTATATCGGGGAGAGACCCAGTACTTC,CASSLYRGETQYF
.,.,TRBJ2-7,TRBV7-9,TGTGCCAGCAGCTTAGAAGAAATCCGCGAGCAGTACTTC,CASSLEEIREQYF
few,TRBD1,TRBJ2-7,TRBV19,TGTGCCAGTAGTATAGCCCCGACAGGGTTGGACTACGAGCAGTACTTC,CASSIAPTGLDYEQYF
once,TRBD1,TRBJ2-7,TRBV6-1,TGTGCCAGCAGCCCCGGACAGGGGGCTTCCTACGAGCAGTACTTC,CASSPGQGASYEQYF
.,TRBD1,TRBJ1-1,TRBV19,TGTGCCAGTAGTAAGGGACAGGGGCTCTTGAACACTGAAGCTTTCTTT,CASSKGQGLLNTEAFF
.,.,TRBJ1-3,TRBV28,TGTGCCAGCAGTTTAGTAGCGGCCAGCTCTGGAAACACCATATATTTT,CASSLVAASSGNTIYF
once,TRBD2,TRBJ2-1,TRBV20-1,TGCAGTGCTAGAGACCCTAGCGGGCGGGCCAATGAGCAGTTCTTC,CSARDPSGRANEQFF
.,.,TRBJ1-1,TRBV30,TGTGCCTGGAGAGGGGAGGGTTGGACTGAAGCTTTCTTT,CAWRGEGWTEAFF
many,.,TRBJ1-4,TRBV15,TGTGCCACCAGCAGAGATGTTGGGACGTCGAAAGAAAAACTGTTTTTT,CATSRDVGTSKEKLFF
many,.,TRBJ1-6,TRBV18,TGTGCCAGCTCACCACCGGGGCAGAATTCACCCCTCCACTTT,CASSPPGQNSPLHF
many,TRBD1,TRBJ2-2,TRBV7-2,TGTGCCAGCAGTTCCACAGGGGTCACCGGGGAGCTGTTTTTT,CASSSTGVTGELFF
.,TRBD2,TRBJ2-7,TRBV6-4,TGTGCCAGCAGGACTAGCGGGGGGGCTGCCTACGAGCAGTACTTC,CASRTSGGAAYEQYF
many,.,TRBJ1-4,TRBV11-2,TGTGCCAGCACCACCCGCGGAGCTGAAAAACTGTTTTTT,CASTTRGAEKLFF
.,TRBD2,TRBJ2-1,TRBV5-4,TGTGCCAGCAGCTTCCCGTCCGGGGGGGCGGCCCGGGGGCAGTTCTTC,CASSFPSGGAARGQFF
medium-sized,.,TRBJ1-2,TRBV5-1,TGCGCCAGCAGCTTTGACAGTGGAAACTATGGCTACACCTTC,CASSFDSGNYGYTF
.,.,TRBJ2-7,TRBV29-1,TGCAGCGTTGAGCTTGGTCGACCCTACGAGCAGTACTTC,CSVELGRPYEQYF
many,TRBD1,TRBJ1-2,TRBV20-1,TGCAGTGCTTACGACAGGGGAGCCTATGGCTACACCTTC,CSAYDRGAYGYTF
many,.,TRBJ2-2,TRBV3-1,TGTGCCAGCAGCCAAGATATAGTTAGGGGCACCGGGGAGCTGTTTTTT,CASSQDIVRGTGELFF
many,TRBD1,TRBJ2-3,TRBV4-2,TGTGCCAGCAGCCCAGGACAGGGAAGCACAGATACGCAGTATTTT,CASSPGQGSTDTQYF
many,.,TRBJ2-3,TRBV7-2,TGTGCCAGCAGCCCCCCAAGTGTATCAGATACGCAGTATTTT,CASSPPSVSDTQYF
.,TRBD1,TRBJ2-1,TRBV27,TGTGCCAGCAGTGTTCCCGGGACAGGGCGCCAGTGGCAGTTCTTC,CASSVPGTGRQWQFF
.,TRBD1,TRBJ1-2,TRBV12-3/TRBV12-4,TGTGCCAGCGGGCAGGGGGGCGGATACACCTTC,CASGQGGGYTF
.,TRBD1,TRBJ2-7,TRBV7-9,TGTGCCAGCAGCTTACGAGGGGACAGCCACGAGCAGTACTTC,CASSLRGDSHEQYF
many,TRBD1,TRBJ1-4,TRBV14,TGTGCCAGCAGCCTAAGACAGGGTTATTGGGCTAATGAAAAACTGTTTTTT,CASSLRQGYWANEKLFF
many,TRBD1,TRBJ2-7,TRBV12-3/TRBV12-4,TGTGCCAGCAGTTTAGCGGGACAGGGCTACGAGCAGTACTTC,CASSLAGQGYEQYF
.,.,TRBJ1-2,TRBV6-1,TGTGCCAGCAGTGAAGAAGGGGGGCCAGACTATGGCTACACCTTC,CASSEEGGPDYGYTF
.,.,TRBJ2-1,TRBV11-1,TGTGCCAGCAGCTTAGATGACCGCGATGAGCAGTTCTTC,CASSLDDRDEQFF
many,.,TRBJ2-1,TRBV11-2,TGTGCCAGCAGCTTAGATACCCAGCAGGACTACAATGAGCAGTTCTTC,CASSLDTQQDYNEQFF
few,.,TRBJ2-5,TRBV24-1,TGTGCCACCAGTGGAGAGGGTTCATGGACCCAGTACTTC,CATSGEGSWTQYF